This TCR beta chain was retrieved from a study of beta chain features in type 1 diabetes (dated 2018 in TCRdb). Background for the entire study: No differences in mean age, gender distribution, total cell number or subset yield were found between patients and healthy donors. A total of 100 million to 110 million sorted cells were examined across all samples, and a strong correlation was observed between cell number per subset and RNA yield. Regulatory and stem cell-like memory subsets were obtained from only 8 patients and about eight healthy donors, while naive and central memory subsets were obtained from all 30 or so donors. In the study, recently diagnosed type 1 diabetes patients and matched healthy donors were compared on the TCRB repertoires of their sorted circulating CD4+ T cell subsets. Broader findings and caveats from the paper: PCR might favor shorter templates, but patient and control samples were amplified and corrected together, so any skew would affect both groups equally. A moderate but significant shortening of TCRB CDR3 length was observed in type 1 diabetes patients in all four CD4+ subsets. Sequencing cDNA rather than genomic DNA could over-represent highly expressing activated cells, although activation and CD3 levels did not differ between groups. Naive, central memory and regulatory TCRB repertoires appeared more similar among patients than among healthy donors. Because small numbers of individuals were included in the HLA sub-analyses, any influence of HLA type on TCRB rearrangement was left unresolved. At VDJ recombination sites, patients with type 1 diabetes made fewer insertions and deleted more nucleotides, a pattern implying thymic rearrangement abnormalities.

The entire amount of isolated RNA was reverse transcribed using the High Capacity cDNA Reverse Transcription Kit, so the sequenced TCRB transcripts were expressed ones. Deep immunoSEQ sequencing was performed on naive, central memory and regulatory T cell samples, with an average of around 3.5 million total reads per sample. After sorted cells were lysed in RLT buffer, RNA was extracted with DNase-treated RNeasy Micro or Mini kits, with the choice depending on cell number. Each cell subset was processed on its own to prevent cross-contamination, while patient and healthy donor samples were processed together. TCRB sequences were amplified from cDNA with the immunoSEQ multiplex PCR, producing 87-bp fragments spanning the CDR3 region. The amplicons were sequenced using the Illumina HiSeq platform. Concerning the study's data processing: PCR bias was computationally corrected using synthetic template baselines, reads within Hamming distance 2 were collapsed, and singletons that could not be merged were discarded. By aligning reads against IMGT, V, D and J genes, CDR3 length, and insertions or deletions at six rearrangement sites were assigned. Clonotype counts were normalized to sorted cell number within each subset before computing true diversity and Gini coefficients with the tcR R package. Repertoire sharing was quantified using the overlap coefficient calculated on TCRB nucleotide sequences. This is the immuneACCESS table as TCRdb keeps it, with only in-frame sequences that have V and J called. A part of the clones is gone; compared with another copy, unresolved V genes explain less than half, and the rest is unexplained. The V and J calls and clone size come from that table; D and trimming were worked out from the DNA. In this sample the table shows around 340,000 clones, 8% of which occur a single time. The top ten constitute less than 0.45% of the sample.

A few counts support this clone. Its target antigen remains unknown. No per-base quality is available; no much larger clone lies one base away. Each donor gave one peripheral blood draw, approximately 0.11 L on average, collected into heparinised tubes. A BD FACSAria II and a panel including CD45RO, CCR7, CD25, CD127, CD95 and CD27 were used to sort naive, central memory, regulatory and stem cell-like memory CD4+ T cells. A purity above 95% was achieved for all sorted populations. PBMCs were isolated right away by Lymphoprep density gradient centrifugation and were stained directly, without culture. So that batch effects would be minimized, each experiment stained and sorted samples in pairs, pairing one healthy donor with one patient. Deletion took 5 bases off V and 8 bases off J, with a span of 18 bases between the germline ends. The CDR3 runs 14 residues from the cysteine to the phenylalanine. The only DNA kept is the CDR3, 42 bases in frame from the first base. From the germline V gene (reference sequence), CDR1 is SEHNR and CDR2 is FQNEAQ.

The rearranged chain carries TRBV7-9 and TRBJ1-2, with the D gene too uncertain to name. The sample was central memory CD4+ T cells from blood. The clonotype was recovered from a woman under 30 in good health. The CDR3 in this case is CASSAGIAASGYTF. The bases read TGTGCCAGCAGCGCAGGTATCGCCGCGTCGGGCTACACCTTC.